These 24 T cell receptor beta chains came from one sample sequenced in a study of T cell responses to AZD1222 COVID-19 vaccine. Some clones are missing from TCRdb's copy, which holds only in-frame ones; the method was immunoSEQ multiplex PCR. The sample holds tens of thousands of clones; over 85% are singletons and the top ten take about 5.7%. The sample in question was peripheral blood, obtained 28 days after the second AZD1222 dose. The receptor set was obtained from an adult who received the AZD1222 COVID-19 vaccine.

This clone came up a few times. This sequence joins TRBV27 and TRBJ2-1; D uncertain. The CDR3 is 15 residues long. CDR1 is MNHEY, CDR2 SMNVEV, per germline (reference sequence). The V end was cut by 8 bases, the J end by 6 bases, with 20 bases between. The CDR3: CASFPLVGPGNEQFF. CDR3 nucleotides: TGTGCCAGCTTCCCTCTTGTAGGGCCGGGCAATGAGCAGTTCTTC.

V is TRBV18 and J is TRBJ2-5; 10 bases are a match to TRBD1. Per germline, CDR1 KGHSH and CDR2 LQKENI. V lost 3 bases and J lost 3; bases outside the gene matches: 4. There are 15 residues in the CDR3. The CDR3 spells CASSPGDRGEETQYF. The CDR3, as DNA: TGTGCCAGCTCACCGGGGGACAGGGGCGAAGAGACCCAGTACTTC.

CDR3 nucleotide sequence: TGTGCCACCAGTGATTCCGGACAGGAATGGCAGCCCCAGCATTTT. The encoded protein is CATSDSGQEWQPQHF. The rearrangement links TRBV24-1 to TRBJ1-5; 7 nucleotides agree with TRBD1. Germline values: CDR1 KGHDR, CDR2 SFDVKD. CDR3 length equals 15 residues. V lost 2 bases to trimming and J lost 7 bases; unmatched junction nucleotides: 7.

The rearrangement uses TRBV7-8 and TRBJ2-5, with TRBD2 matching over 12 bases. V lost 3 bases to trimming and J lost 9 bases; unmatched junction nucleotides: 8. CDR3 length: 15 residues. The germline CDR1 and CDR2 sequences are SGHVS and FQNEAQ. The CDR3 sequence: CASSFQLAGGRAQYF. CDR3 sequence (DNA): TGTGCCAGCAGCTTCCAACTAGCGGGGGGCCGGGCCCAGTACTTC.

The V and J genes are TRBV5-4 and TRBJ2-3; D is possibly TRBD2 (5 bases). CDR3 length: 12 residues. V was trimmed by 7 bases and J by 4 bases, leaving 10 bases between them. CDR1 is SGHNT, CDR2 YYREEE, per germline (reference sequence). The CDR3 loop reads CASRGDADTQYF. The DNA of the CDR3 is TGTGCCAGCCGGGGTGACGCAGATACGCAGTATTTT.

About this clone: This CDR3 is also generated by other DNA sequences in the sample. The chain carries TRBV9 and TRBJ2-2; D gene ambiguous. Germline V gene lookup returns CDR1 SGDLS and CDR2 YYNGEE. V was shortened by 0 bases and J by 2 bases, with 5 bases between the two germline ends. This CDR3 has 14 residues. CDR3 sequence reads: CASSVVGNTGELFF. DNA for the CDR3: TGTGCCAGCAGCGTAGTTGGAAACACCGGGGAGCTGTTTTTT.

This chain connects TRBV6-5 to TRBJ2-3; D is unresolved. Germline V CDR1 and CDR2: MNHEY, SVGAGI. The CDR3 has 14 residues. Deletions cut 0 bases from V and 2 bases from J, with 6 bases between. CDR3 sequence: CASSYSAYTDTQYF. In DNA form, the CDR3 reads TGTGCCAGCAGTTACTCGGCCTACACAGATACGCAGTATTTT.

The V call is TRBV3-1 (or the pseudogene TRBV3-2), the J call TRBJ2-7; TRBD2 might be the D (6 bases). CDR1 is LGHDT and CDR2 is YNNKEL in the germline V gene (reference sequence). CDR3 length: 14 residues. Trimming left V 4 bases short and J 3 bases short, with 13 bases between. CDR3 DNA sequence: TGTGCCAGCAGCCCCCGGACGGGAGACTACGAGCAGTACTTC. Translated: CASSPRTGDYEQYF.

This clone was picked up one time. This chain joins TRBV28 and TRBJ2-1; D gene uncertain. This CDR3 contains 13 residues. The V end was cut by 8 bases, the J end by 6 bases, with 14 bases between. Germline CDR1 MDHEN, CDR2 SYDVKM. The CDR3 here is CASRLGSVNEQFF. DNA of the CDR3: TGTGCCAGCCGCCTGGGGTCCGTCAATGAGCAGTTCTTC.

This chain uses TRBV19 with TRBJ2-1, with no clear D. This CDR3 comprises 12 residues. Per the germline V gene, CDR1 is LNHDA and CDR2 is SQIVND (reference sequence). The V and J ends lost 3 bases and 9 bases respectively, with 9 bases between them. The CDR3 coding sequence is TGTGCCAGTAGTATCACCGTGGGTGAGCAGTTCTTC. This sequence encodes CASSITVGEQFF.

The chain couples TRBV7-9 to TRBJ1-6; 8 bases agree with TRBD1. The V gene's germline CDR1 is SEHNR and CDR2 FQNEAQ (reference sequence). The CDR3 loop spans 16 amino acids. J lost 7 bases, V lost 5 bases, and 10 bases had no gene match. The DNA of the CDR3 is TGTGCCAGCAGCGTTGCAGGGGGCTCTGGGAATTCACCCCTCCACTTT. This translates into CASSVAGGSGNSPLHF.

The chain couples TRBV27 to TRBJ2-2; D is unclear. CDR3 length equals 15 residues. Germline loops: CDR1 MNHEY, CDR2 SMNVEV (reference sequence). Trimming pared 0 bases from V and 6 bases from J, leaving 11 bases between. The CDR3 DNA is TGTGCCAGCAGTTTATCATCCGGTGCCGCCGGGGAGCTGTTTTTT. Amino acids: CASSLSSGAAGELFF.

The rearrangement uses TRBV7-9 and TRBJ2-1; D is possibly TRBD1 or TRBD2 (5 bases each). The germline CDR1 and CDR2 sequences are SEHNR and FQNEAQ (reference sequence). This CDR3 contains 16 residues. With 5 bases removed from V and 8 bases from J, the gap between germline ends came to 22 bases. This chain's CDR3 is CASSEGLAGLGDEQFF. CDR3 DNA: TGTGCCAGCAGCGAGGGGCTAGCTGGTTTGGGCGATGAGCAGTTCTTC. Based on the CDR3 plus reference TRBV7-9 and TRBJ2-1, the full variable domain is DTGVSQNPRHKITKRGQNVTFRCDPISEHNRLYWYRQTLGQGPEFLTYFQNEAQLEKSRLLSDRFSAERPKGSFSTLEIQRTEQGDSAMYLCASSEGLAGLGDEQFFGPGTRLTVL.

V is TRBV9 and J is TRBJ2-2, with TRBD1 as a possible D gene (6 bases). The CDR3 runs 15 residues. The ends were cut back, 3 bases at V and 3 bases at J, with 12 bases in the middle. Germline V gene sequence: CDR1 SGDLS, CDR2 YYNGEE. In DNA, the CDR3 is TGTGCCAGCAGCGCTACAGGGATGCACACCGGGGAGCTGTTTTTT. It is translated as CASSATGMHTGELFF.

V is TRBV18 and J is TRBJ1-5, with 7 bases matching TRBD1. Germline loops: CDR1 KGHSH, CDR2 LQKENI. CDR3 size: 18 residues. V lost 5 bases to trimming and J lost 3 bases; unmatched junction nucleotides: 16. The CDR3 protein is CASSALHEQGYLNQPQHF. The CDR3 bases are TGTGCCAGCTCAGCACTTCATGAACAGGGGTACCTCAATCAGCCCCAGCATTTT.

The V call is TRBV5-1, the J call TRBJ1-1; the match to TRBD1 covers 10 bases. Germline values: CDR1 SGHRS, CDR2 YFSETQ. This CDR3 is built from 15 residues. V lost 1 base and J lost 4; bases outside the gene matches: 4. CDR3: CASSLSGTGVTEAFF. DNA for the CDR3: TGCGCCAGCAGCTTGTCCGGGACAGGGGTCACTGAAGCTTTCTTT.

The sample holds a few counts of this clone. The chain has TRBV25-1 and TRBJ1-6; the match to TRBD1 covers 7 bases. The CDR3 has 14 residues. V trimming: 4 bases; J trimming: 11 bases; junction bases outside the gene matches: 8. CDR1 is MGHDK and CDR2 is SYGVNS in the germline V gene. The DNA of the CDR3 is TGTGCCAGCAGTGGGACAGGACCTCGCACACCCCTCCACTTT. Translating it yields CASSGTGPRTPLHF. The full variable domain, its missing parts supplied by reference TRBV25-1 and TRBJ1-6, is EADIYQTPRYLVIGTGKKITLECSQTMGHDKMYWYQQDPGMELHLIHYSYGVNSTEKGDLSSESTVSRIRTEHFPLTLESARPSHTSQYLCASSGTGPRTPLHFGNGTRLTVT.

The V call is TRBV7-9, the J call TRBJ1-1; 7 bases fit TRBD1. Per the germline V gene, CDR1 is SEHNR and CDR2 is FQNEAQ (reference sequence). V lost 5 bases, J lost 4 bases, and 10 bases stayed unmatched. This CDR3 has 15 amino acids. Here the CDR3 reads CASSEKDRDSTEAFF. The CDR3 DNA reads as TGTGCCAGCAGCGAAAAAGACAGGGATAGCACTGAAGCTTTCTTT.

The CDR3 DNA is TGCGCCAGCAGCCCAACAGGGAAATGGTACGAGCAGTACTTC. Protein: CASSPTGKWYEQYF. The chain links TRBV5-1 to TRBJ2-7; maybe TRBD1 (6 bases). Trimming took off 4 bases at V and 4 bases at J, with 15 bases between the two ends. Germline V gives CDR1 SGHRS, CDR2 YFSETQ. The CDR3 extends over 14 amino acids.

This chain links TRBV6-5 with TRBJ2-7, with 7 nucleotides matching TRBD2. CDR1 and CDR2 (germline): MNHEY, SVGAGI. Losses at the gene ends were 8 bases for V and 0 bases for J; bases not matched to a gene: 7. The CDR3 has 14 residues. CDR3: CASGRAGTSYEQYF. In nucleotides, the CDR3 is TGTGCCAGCGGTAGAGCGGGGACCTCCTACGAGCAGTACTTC.

The chain recombines TRBV5-1 with TRBJ1-3; no definite D call. The length of the CDR3 is 14 residues. Germline V gene lookup returns CDR1 SGHRS and CDR2 YFSETQ. The V and J ends lost 4 bases and 0 bases respectively, with 8 bases between them. The CDR3 spells CASSPGTSGNTIYF. Written as DNA, the CDR3 is TGCGCCAGCAGCCCAGGAACCTCTGGAAACACCATATATTTT.

The chain has TRBV7-9 and TRBJ2-2; weak D call: TRBD1 (6 bases). This CDR3 has 17 amino acids. V lost 8 bases and J 2 bases, leaving 21 bases between the germline ends. CDR1 SEHNR and CDR2 FQNEAQ come from the germline V gene (reference sequence). The CDR3 nucleotides are TGTGCCAGCGGACTGCCGAGGAGACAGGCAAACACCGGGGAGCTGTTTTTT. Translated: CASGLPRRQANTGELFF. Supplemented by reference TRBV7-9 and TRBJ2-2, the full variable domain reads DTGVSQNPRHKITKRGQNVTFRCDPISEHNRLYWYRQTLGQGPEFLTYFQNEAQLEKSRLLSDRFSAERPKGSFSTLEIQRTEQGDSAMYLCASGLPRRQANTGELFFGEGSRLTVL.

The V and J genes are TRBV7-9 and TRBJ2-5, with D possibly being TRBD2 (6 bases). The CDR3 extends over 15 amino acids. Looked up from germline, CDR1 is SEHNR and CDR2 is FQNEAQ (reference sequence). The ends were cut back, 1 base at V and 0 bases at J, with 9 bases in the middle. The CDR3 region is CASSLGGGNQETQYF. Here the CDR3 DNA reads TGTGCCAGCAGCTTAGGGGGAGGAAACCAAGAGACCCAGTACTTC.

In its sample, this clone was seen once. This sequence joins TRBV7-9 and TRBJ1-4; D gene unclear. The CDR3 consists of 14 residues. CDR1 is SEHNR, CDR2 FQNEAQ, per germline (reference sequence). The germline V and J ends were trimmed by 2 bases and 8 bases, with 12 bases remaining between them. In nucleotides, the CDR3 is TGTGCCAGCAGCTTATTGGTGGCAGACGAAAAACTGTTTTTT. This sequence encodes CASSLLVADEKLFF. The full variable domain, with the rest looked up from reference TRBV7-9 and TRBJ1-4, is DTGVSQNPRHKITKRGQNVTFRCDPISEHNRLYWYRQTLGQGPEFLTYFQNEAQLEKSRLLSDRFSAERPKGSFSTLEIQRTEQGDSAMYLCASSLLVADEKLFFGSGTQLSVL.